The next 9 T cell receptor beta chains were all read from a single sample in a study of cytomegalovirus exposure and HLA in healthy donors. Assay: immunoSEQ multiplex PCR; the TCRdb copy retains only in-frame clones and omits some. The table lists a few hundred thousand clones, 80% to 95% of them singletons. Sequenced input: PBMCs. The source is a woman in her 30s in good health and CMV-seronegative.

There are a few counts of this clone. The chain uses TRBV6-1 and TRBJ2-7; tentatively, D is TRBD2 (5 bases). The CDR3 sequence is 14 residues long. V was pared by 7 bases and J by 0 bases, with 13 bases between. CDR1 MNHNS and CDR2 SASEGT come from the germline V gene. CDR3 loop: CASKKGLSSYEQYF. The CDR3 DNA sequence: TGTGCCAGCAAGAAAGGACTTAGCTCCTACGAGCAGTACTTC.

The chain links TRBV2 to TRBJ2-1, with D unclear. Trimming cost V 4 bases and J 4 bases, with 11 bases left between them. The CDR3 extends over 14 amino acids. CDR1 SNHLY and CDR2 FYNNEI come from the germline V gene. CDR3 in amino acids: CASSARLGYNEQFF. CDR3 sequence (DNA): TGTGCCAGCAGTGCCCGGTTAGGTTACAATGAGCAGTTCTTC. The variable domain in full, with the rest retrieved from reference TRBV2 and TRBJ2-1, is EPEVTQTPSHQVTQMGQEVILRCVPISNHLYFYWYRQILGQKVEFLVSFYNNEISEKSEIFDDQFSVERPDGSNFTLKIRSTKLEDSAMYFCASSARLGYNEQFFGPGTRLTVL.

The chain employs TRBV7-3 and TRBJ2-5, with 10 bases fitting TRBD1. The CDR3 consists of 14 residues. The trim removed 3 bases at V and 5 bases at J, leaving 3 bases unmatched. The germline CDR1 and CDR2 sequences are SGHTA and FQGTGA. The CDR3 is CASSFGGQGETQYF. CDR3 nucleotide sequence: TGTGCCAGCAGCTTCGGGGGACAGGGGGAGACCCAGTACTTC.

The gene calls are TRBV7-2 and TRBJ2-1; tentatively, D is TRBD2 (7 bases). Germline V gene lookup returns CDR1 SGHTA and CDR2 FQGNSA. The CDR3 contains 14 residues. Trimming pared 4 bases from V and 9 bases from J, leaving 16 bases between. The CDR3 coding sequence is TGTGCCAGCAGCTGGGCGGGAGAGGGGGTTGAGCAGTTCTTC. It translates to CASSWAGEGVEQFF. Supplemented by reference TRBV7-2 and TRBJ2-1, the full variable domain reads GAGVSQSPSNKVTEKGKDVELRCDPISGHTALYWYRQSLGQGLEFLIYFQGNSAPDKSGLPSDRFSAERTGGSVSTLTIQRTQQEDSAVYLCASSWAGEGVEQFFGPGTRLTVL.

This clone was seen ten or more times. The chain couples TRBV4-3 to TRBJ2-7, with TRBD1 as a possible D gene (6 bases). Germline V lookup: CDR1 LGHNA, CDR2 YSLEER. The CDR3 consists of 15 residues. The V end lost 0 bases, the J end lost 5 bases, and 14 bases lay between the germline ends. The CDR3 here is CASSQEWQGTHEQYF. DNA for the CDR3: TGCGCCAGCAGCCAAGAATGGCAGGGGACCCACGAGCAGTACTTC.

The chain joins TRBV27 to TRBJ2-7, with a possible D match to TRBD2 (5 bases). The germline gives CDR1 MNHEY, CDR2 SMNVEV (reference sequence). Trimming left V 6 bases short and J 5 bases short, with 20 bases between. The CDR3 contains 15 residues. CDR3 DNA sequence: TGTGCCAGCAGGGATCTCACAGTGATGGAGGACGAGCAGTACTTC. It specifies CASRDLTVMEDEQYF.

The chain couples TRBV6-1 to TRBJ1-1; D is unresolved. The CDR3 covers 13 residues. The V gene lost 2 bases and the J gene lost 4 bases, with 8 bases spanning the gap. In germline, CDR1 is MNHNS, CDR2 SASEGT. The CDR3 DNA is TGTGCCAGCAGTGAACACTTTCCCACTGAAGCTTTCTTT. It yields the protein CASSEHFPTEAFF.

V and J are TRBV5-1 and TRBJ2-1; 11 bases agree with TRBD2. From germline, CDR1 is SGHRS and CDR2 YFSETQ. Germline trimming cut 2 bases from V and 8 bases from J; bases unmatched to any gene: 3. The CDR3 consists of 14 residues. The CDR3 spells CASSFSGRVDEQFF. The CDR3 coding sequence is TGCGCCAGCAGCTTTAGCGGGAGGGTCGATGAGCAGTTCTTC.

The CDR3 spells CASSSGGLSTDTQYF. The CDR3 nucleotides are TGTGCCAGCAGCTCAGGGGGCTTAAGCACAGATACGCAGTATTTT. The chain is built from TRBV6-5 and TRBJ2-3, with 8 bases aligning to TRBD1. Germline V gene sequence: CDR1 MNHEY, CDR2 SVGAGI. V was pared by 6 bases and J by 0 bases, with 5 bases of the junction left unmatched. The CDR3 runs 15 residues.